This TCR beta chain derives from a study of cytomegalovirus exposure and HLA in healthy donors. Study-level points and caveats: TCR beta V segments were, for the most part, productive about 87% or about 30% of the time in an earlier analysis. Prediction of most subjects' HLA-A and HLA-B alleles by TCR beta sequences was reportedly accurate. As confirmed in vitro, a few CMV-associated chains were specific for CMV antigens.

Turning to this clone: Its antigen is undetermined.

This CDR3 spans 15 amino acids. Germline V CDR1 and CDR2: MNHNY, SVGAGI (reference sequence). Trimming took 6 bases from V and 2 from J, leaving 13 bases between them. Amplification used 60 Vbeta primers and 13 Jbeta primers. Per the authors' pipeline: Approximately 11 million shared chains were among the approximately 80 million unique TCR beta chains that a later analysis counted. Using immunoSEQ multiplex PCR, the repertoire was profiled, and TCRdb retains in-frame clones only, with some absent. The V and J calls and the clone size are those of that table, but D and trimming were determined from the DNA. The ten top clones account for 0.7% to 1%, within a sample of about 170,000 clones.

Sequencing used PBMCs. The sequence came from a woman under 30 in good health and CMV-seropositive. The V call is TRBV6-6, the J call TRBJ2-2, with TRBD2 as a possible D gene (5 bases). DNA for the CDR3: TGTGCCAGCAGCCCCCTCGGAGGTAACACCGGGGAGCTGTTTTTT. Its protein product is CASSPLGGNTGELFF.